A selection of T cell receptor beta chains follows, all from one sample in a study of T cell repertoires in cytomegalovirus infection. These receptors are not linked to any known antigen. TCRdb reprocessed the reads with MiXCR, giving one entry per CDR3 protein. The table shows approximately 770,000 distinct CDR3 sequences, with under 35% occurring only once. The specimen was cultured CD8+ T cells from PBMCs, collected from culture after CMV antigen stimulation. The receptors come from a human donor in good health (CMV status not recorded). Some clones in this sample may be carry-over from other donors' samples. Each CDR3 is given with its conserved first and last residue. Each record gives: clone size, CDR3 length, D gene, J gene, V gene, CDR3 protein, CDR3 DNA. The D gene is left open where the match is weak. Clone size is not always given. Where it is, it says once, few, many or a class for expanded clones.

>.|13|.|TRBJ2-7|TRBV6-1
CASSFQLGNEQYF
TGTGCCAGCAGTTTCCAGCTGGGGAACGAGCAGTACTTC
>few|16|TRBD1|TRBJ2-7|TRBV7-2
CASRKVGPTGDYEQYF
TGTGCCAGCAGAAAAGTTGGACCGACAGGGGACTACGAGCAGTACTTC
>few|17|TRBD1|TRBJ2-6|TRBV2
CAKTGDHSSSGANVLTF
TGTGCCAAGACAGGGGATCATAGCTCCTCTGGGGCCAACGTCCTGACTTTC
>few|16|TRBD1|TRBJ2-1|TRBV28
CASSPGTDDYYNEQFF
TGTGCCAGCAGCCCCGGGACAGACGATTACTACAATGAGCAGTTCTTC
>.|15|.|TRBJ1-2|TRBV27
CASSLSGSLNYGYTF
TGTGCCAGCAGTTTATCGGGTTCCCTTAACTATGGCTACACCTTC
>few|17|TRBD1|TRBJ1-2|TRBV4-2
CASSSSLDRGPNYGYTF
TGTGCCAGCAGCTCCTCCCTCGACAGGGGGCCTAACTATGGCTACACCTTC
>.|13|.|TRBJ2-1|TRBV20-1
CSAHRDGYNEQFF
TGCAGTGCTCACCGGGACGGTTACAATGAGCAGTTCTTC
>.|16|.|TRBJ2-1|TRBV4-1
CASSQRQPSSYNEQFF
TGCGCCAGCAGCCAGCGACAACCCAGCTCCTACAATGAGCAGTTCTTC
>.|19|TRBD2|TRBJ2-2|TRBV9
CASSVAGKERGLNTGELFF
TGTGCCAGCAGCGTAGCCGGGAAAGAGCGGGGGTTAAACACCGGGGAGCTGTTTTTT
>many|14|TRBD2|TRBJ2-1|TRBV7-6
CASSLDLAGGPKFF
TGTGCCAGCAGCTTAGACCTAGCGGGGGGGCCGAAGTTCTTC
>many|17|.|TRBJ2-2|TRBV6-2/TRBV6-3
CASSYWRGSKNTGELFF
TGTGCCAGCAGTTACTGGCGAGGGTCCAAGAACACCGGGGAGCTGTTTTTT
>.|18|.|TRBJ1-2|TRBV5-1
CASSFAAVSGLGDYGYTF
TGCGCCAGCAGCTTCGCGGCCGTGAGTGGGCTGGGGGACTATGGCTACACCTTC
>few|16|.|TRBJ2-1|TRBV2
CASPPRTVYSYNEQFF
TGTGCCAGTCCTCCCAGGACAGTCTACTCCTACAATGAGCAGTTCTTC
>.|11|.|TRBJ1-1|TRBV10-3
CATQGRTEAFF
TGTGCCACCCAGGGAAGGACTGAAGCTTTCTTT
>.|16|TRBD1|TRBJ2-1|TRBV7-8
CASSFLDRGSYNEQFF
TGTGCCAGCAGCTTCCTAGACAGGGGTTCCTACAATGAGCAGTTCTTC
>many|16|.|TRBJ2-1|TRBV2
CASSGSASTSYNEQFF
TGTGCCAGCAGTGGTTCGGCTTCTACCTCCTACAATGAGCAGTTCTTC